This T cell receptor (beta chain) was observed in a study of human T cells and chemical hapten exposure listed by TCRdb under 2021. Regarding the complete study: For sensitization, 2% DPC in acetone was applied to a roughly 2 cm by roughly 2 cm area of upper inner arm skin. The study tracked peripheral blood TCR repertoire changes in vivo during primary and secondary sensitization to the hapten diphenylcyclopropenone (DPC) in alopecia patients. Libraries were pooled for sequencing, and per-sample TCR yields varied mainly because of small differences in library volumes within the pool. Twenty-nine alopecia patients provided blood for TCR sequencing at one to four time points (pre-sensitization, 2, 6 and 24 weeks). Blood samples were taken from patients before sensitization (week 0) and then at 2, 6 and about 24 weeks after DPC sensitization. Weekly therapeutic DPC doses were additionally applied to the scalp of patients throughout the roughly 25-week study period. Patch testing was done on the upper back using Finn chambers containing 0.01% DPC, and results were scored after 6 days according to International Contact Dermatitis Research Group standards. The patient cohort, mostly female, included alopecia areata with under or over 50% scalp involvement, alopecia totalis and alopecia universalis. On the study overall, not on this receptor specifically: Alopecia, a presumed autoimmune disease, was present in all patients, so the immune response of the patients might differ from that of healthy individuals. DPC sensitization did not change how many TCRs were above 1 in 1000 frequency, and no evidence was found of alterations in global repertoire structure. Patch test score was positively correlated with the number of PT1 expanded TCRs, with significance at thresholds 8, 16 and 32 but not at 4. Significantly more large CDR3 similarity clusters were formed by expanded TCRs than by pre-sensitization or healthy control sets, consistent with antigen-driven responses. After repeated subsampling, the strength of the expansion versus patch-test correlation and the threshold at which it became significant changed.

Library preparation was by RACE. The reads were generated on a NextSeq 500. During library preparation, unique molecular identifiers were attached to individual cDNA molecules so that TCRs could be counted in a quantitative, reproducible way. From each blood RNA sample, both TCR alpha and TCR beta chains were sequenced. The paper's data handling went like this. Samples had a median of about 90,000 TCRs, with a range from roughly 23,224 to 700,000. The Decombinator software suite was used to annotate the V, J and CDR3 of the TCR reads. For PS versus PT1 abundance plots, all samples were subsampled to the same number of TCRs (28,000). TCRs were defined as expanded if absent before sensitization and observed at least eight times at the 2-week time point. Through fastp at Q25 and MiXCR, TCRdb rebuilt clones from the public reads, retaining in-frame beta chains. Entries that share a CDR3 protein sequence are merged under the most common genes and DNA. The V and J calls were determined by TCRdb, not by the authors. This sample holds 380,000 or so distinct CDR3 sequences; about 5.4% were observed only once. Around 8% of the sample is taken by the ten largest.

Sample time point, as interpreted from the label and publication: pre-sensitization, week 0. The sample's treatment or condition label, in plain terms: therapeutic diphenylcyclopropenone sensitization with weekly scalp DPC. Blood at each patch-test visit was drawn before the patch test was applied. Eligible patients were aged 18 to 70, diagnosed with alopecia, deemed suitable for DPC therapy, and excluded if pregnant. Total RNA was extracted from unfractionated whole blood collected in Tempus Blood RNA tubes. The germline V gene specifies SGHTA as CDR1 and FQGTGA as CDR2. CDR3 length: 16 amino acids, cysteine to phenylalanine. The DNA shown is the 48-base CDR3, in frame from base 1. V loses 2 bases at its end and J loses 5 bases; junction bases beyond the gene matches: 9. This clonotype was detected a few times. Its antigen is unknown. Per-base quality was not reported, and no clone a single base away is much larger than it.

The chain was built from TRBV7-3 and TRBJ2-1; TRBD2 fits 7 bases in the junction. This specimen consisted of whole blood, obtained in connection with sensitization to the hapten diphenylcyclopropenone (DPC). The TCR sequence derives from a woman under 30 with alopecia areata. Some clones in this sample may be carry-over from other donors' samples. For the CDR3, the sequence is CASSLGGGLNNNEQFF. In nucleotides, the sequence is TGTGCCAGCAGCTTAGGCGGGGGTCTAAATAACAATGAGCAGTTCTTC. Joined to the reference TRBV7-3 and TRBJ2-1 proteins, this CDR3 gives the full variable domain: GAGVSQTPSNKVTEKGKYVELRCDPISGHTALYWYRQSLGQGPEFLIYFQGTGAADDSGLPNDRFFAVRPEGSVSTLKIQRTERGDSAVYLCASSLGGGLNNNEQFFGPGTRLTVL.